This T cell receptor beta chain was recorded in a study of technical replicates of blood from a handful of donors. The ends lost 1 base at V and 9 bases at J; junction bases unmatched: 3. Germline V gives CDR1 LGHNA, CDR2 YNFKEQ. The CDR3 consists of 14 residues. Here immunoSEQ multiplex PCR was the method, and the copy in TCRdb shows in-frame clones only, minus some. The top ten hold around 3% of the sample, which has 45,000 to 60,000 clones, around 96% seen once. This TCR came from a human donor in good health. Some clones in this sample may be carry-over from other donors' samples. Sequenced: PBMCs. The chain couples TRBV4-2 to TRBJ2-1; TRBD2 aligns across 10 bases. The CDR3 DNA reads TGTGCCAGCAGCCAAGTTCTAGCGGGAGCTGAGCAGTTCTTC. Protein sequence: CASSQVLAGAEQFF.